This T cell receptor (beta chain) was identified during a study of cytomegalovirus exposure and HLA in healthy donors. The PCR ran on 60 Vbeta and 13 Jbeta primers. Profiled with immunoSEQ multiplex PCR; TCRdb holds only in-frame clones, not every one. Here the sample spans 100,000 to 150,000 clones, over 65% being singletons. The length of the CDR3 is 15 residues. Germline V CDR1 and CDR2: MNHNS, SASEGT. Trimming pared 1 base from V and 2 bases from J, leaving 11 bases between. Points on this clone: Its cognate antigen is unknown.

Study-level results: Using a false discovery rate of 0.05, a later analysis showed that 16,000 or so TCR beta sequences were associated with HLA alleles. Sequences of the TCR beta chain were said to predict the HLA-A and HLA-B alleles of most subjects accurately. Being indistinguishable, some V segments were excluded, TRBV6-2 and TRBV6-3 among them. The study labeled around 160 TCR beta chains cytomegalovirus-associated.

This receptor was obtained from a woman aged 40 to 49 in good health and CMV-seropositive. The chain couples TRBV6-1 to TRBJ2-5; D ambiguous. The material sequenced was PBMCs. The CDR3 nucleotides are TGTGCCAGCAGTGAAGAAGTCCGGCGGCAAGAGACCCAGTACTTC. This encodes CASSEEVRRQETQYF.